A selection of T cell receptor beta chains follows, all from one sample in a study of chemoradiotherapy in HPV16-positive cancers. The protocol was immunoSEQ multiplex PCR, while the TCRdb copy is restricted to in-frame clones and leaves out a portion. The profile shows fewer than 20,000 clones, more than 80% of them singletons. The sample in question was blood, obtained from a patient who underwent chemoradiotherapy. These receptors were taken from a human donor with HPV-associated anogenital cancer. CDR3s include the opening cysteine and the closing phenylalanine or tryptophan. D genes are given only for firm matches. Size is omitted from some rows. Given values are once, few, many or a class for expanded clones.

TRBJ2-7	TRBV2	-	-	TGTGCCAGCAGTGACTTTCTTACCACAGGATTGGGGAGCTCCTACGAGCAGTACTTC	CASSDFLTTGLGSSYEQYF
TRBJ1-5	TRBV18	TRBD1	-	TGTGCCAGCTCACTAACCGGACAGGGTGAACAGCCCCAGCATTTT	CASSLTGQGEQPQHF
TRBJ1-5	TRBV27	-	-	TGTGCCAGCAGTTTTAACTCAGAGCAGCCCCAGCATTTT	CASSFNSEQPQHF
TRBJ1-2	TRBV7-9	-	few	TGTGCCAGCAGCTTAGACAGGGACGGCTACACCTTC	CASSLDRDGYTF
TRBJ2-1	TRBV5-4	TRBD2	-	TGTGCCAGCAGCTTGGAGGCGGGGGGGCGGAATGAGCAGTTCTTC	CASSLEAGGRNEQFF
TRBJ2-3	TRBV4-2	-	-	TGTGCCAGCAGCCAAGATCAAGAACCCCGGGACACAGATACGCAGTATTTT	CASSQDQEPRDTDTQYF
TRBJ1-1	TRBV19	-	-	TGTGCCAGTAGTAAAATACAGGGTGGCCACACTGAAGCTTTCTTT	CASSKIQGGHTEAFF
TRBJ1-1	TRBV6-5	-	-	TGTGCCAGCAAATACGACGGCAACACTGAAGCTTTCTTT	CASKYDGNTEAFF
TRBJ2-4	TRBV18	-	-	TGTGCCAGCTCCGAATTACAGGGTATCACAGCCAAAAACATTCAGTACTTC	CASSELQGITAKNIQYF
TRBJ2-5	TRBV7-6	-	-	TGTGCCAGCAGCTTAGAACAGGGGAGCGGGGTAGAGACCCAGTACTTC	CASSLEQGSGVETQYF
TRBJ2-5	TRBV28	TRBD2	few	TGTGCCAGCAGGACGACGGGACTAGAAGAGACCCAGTACTTC	CASRTTGLEETQYF
TRBJ1-2	TRBV23-1	-	once	TGCGCCAGCAGCCCAAACCTCTGGGACGAGGGGGACGGTGGCTACACCTTC	CASSPNLWDEGDGGYTF
TRBJ2-7	TRBV7-8	-	-	TGTGCCAGCAGCTCAAGCCGGGGGACTCAATCGGCCGTCTACGAGCAGTACTTC	CASSSSRGTQSAVYEQYF
TRBJ1-1	TRBV11-2	-	-	TGTGCCAGCAGGTGGACATTCCGGAACACTGAAGCTTTCTTT	CASRWTFRNTEAFF
TRBJ2-7	TRBV9	-	-	TGTGCCAGCAGCGTAGCTTTTTCGTCTGTGGAGGCCGAGCAGTACTTC	CASSVAFSSVEAEQYF
TRBJ1-4	TRBV6-1	-	few	TGTGCCAGCAGTGAAAGCGGGGGGCGAGGTGAAAAACTGTTTTTT	CASSESGGRGEKLFF
TRBJ2-7	TRBV6-1	TRBD2	-	TGTGCCAGCAGTGGACTAGCGGGGCCCGGGGAGCAGTACTTC	CASSGLAGPGEQYF
TRBJ2-5	TRBV5-1	-	-	TGCGCCAGCAGCGAGGACAGCCAAGGGGAGCAGTACTTC	CASSEDSQGEQYF
TRBJ1-3	TRBV4-3	-	-	TGCGCCAGCAGCCCTTTTCGGGTCTCTGGAAACACCATATATTTT	CASSPFRVSGNTIYF
TRBJ1-1	TRBV5-1	-	few	TGCGCCAGCAGCGACCACACTGAAGCTTTCTTT	CASSDHTEAFF
TRBJ1-6	TRBV27	-	-	TGTGCCAGCGGAGGGGGTCCCGCCTATAATTCACCCCTCCACTTT	CASGGGPAYNSPLHF
TRBJ1-1	TRBV15	-	-	TGTGCCACCAGCAAAGTCGCAGCCCTAACCGACACTGAAGCTTTCTTT	CATSKVAALTDTEAFF
TRBJ2-1	TRBV7-9	TRBD1	-	TGTGCCAGCAGAGTGACAGGGTCCCCAGATGAGCAGTTCTTC	CASRVTGSPDEQFF
TRBJ2-7	TRBV6-5	-	-	TGTGCCAGCAGGGGGGGCGATGCAATCTACGAGCAGTACTTC	CASRGGDAIYEQYF
TRBJ1-3	TRBV15	-	once	TGTGCCACCAGCTTGAGCCAGGCGTCTACTGGAAACACCATATATTTT	CATSLSQASTGNTIYF
TRBJ2-2	TRBV2	TRBD1	-	TGTGCCAGCAGTGGACAGGGGGCCGACACCGGGGAGCTGTTTTTT	CASSGQGADTGELFF
TRBJ1-1	TRBV18	-	-	TGTGCCAGCTCAGGAGGTTCGGCGGCCTTGGGAACTGAAGCTTTCTTT	CASSGGSAALGTEAFF
TRBJ2-2	TRBV7-9	-	-	TGTGCCAGCAGCCCTGGGCACAGGGTCCCGAACACCGGGGAGCTGTTTTTT	CASSPGHRVPNTGELFF
TRBJ2-2	TRBV7-6	-	-	TGTGCCAGTGGACATGGGCGAGACACCGGGGAGCTGTTTTTT	CASGHGRDTGELFF
TRBJ1-5	TRBV19	-	-	TGTGCCAGTAGTACGGGGGGACACCTCTTCAATCAGCCCCAGCATTTT	CASSTGGHLFNQPQHF
TRBJ2-3	TRBV5-4	-	-	TGTGCCAGCAGCTCCCGGACCGGGGCCATAGATACGCAGTATTTT	CASSSRTGAIDTQYF
TRBJ1-2	TRBV4-2	-	-	TGTGCCAGCAGCCAAGTTCGACAGGCCCATGGCTACACCTTC	CASSQVRQAHGYTF
TRBJ1-3	TRBV15	-	-	TGTGCCACCAGCAGAGATGAGGGGACTCCTGGAAACACCATATATTTT	CATSRDEGTPGNTIYF
TRBJ2-3	TRBV11-2	-	-	TGTGCCAGCAGCTTAAATTGGGCCACAGATACGCAGTATTTT	CASSLNWATDTQYF
TRBJ2-1	TRBV7-8	-	-	TGTGCCAGCAGCTTTCCCCGTCGGACAGACCCCTACAATGAGCAGTTCTTC	CASSFPRRTDPYNEQFF
TRBJ2-7	TRBV5-1	-	few	TGCGCCAGCAGCTTGGGGTCTTTGGCATACGAGCAGTACTTC	CASSLGSLAYEQYF
TRBJ2-1	TRBV29-1	TRBD1	few	TGCAGCGTTGAAGTCCAGGGGGCCTTTTTCAATTTTAATGAGCAGTTCTTC	CSVEVQGAFFNFNEQFF
TRBJ1-2	TRBV29-1	-	-	TGCAGCGTTGGGGGGATAAACTATGGCTACACCTTC	CSVGGINYGYTF
TRBJ2-2	TRBV7-9	-	-	TGTGCCAGCAGATACGGGGGTGCGGACACCGGGGAGCTGTTTTTT	CASRYGGADTGELFF
TRBJ2-5	TRBV7-6	-	-	TGTGCCAGCAGCTCGGGACCTGGGGTGAAAGAGACCCAGTACTTC	CASSSGPGVKETQYF
TRBJ1-4	TRBV6-1	-	-	TGTGCCAGCAGTGAATCCCTCTCAGGACAGGAAAAACTGTTTTTT	CASSESLSGQEKLFF
TRBJ1-5	TRBV19	-	-	TGTGCCAGTACCCTTAAGGGGTCGGGCAATCAGCCCCAGCATTTT	CASTLKGSGNQPQHF
TRBJ2-3	TRBV11-2	-	-	TGTGCCAGCACCTCGTTGGCATCTACAGATACGCAGTATTTT	CASTSLASTDTQYF
TRBJ1-5	TRBV5-1	-	-	TGCGCCAGCAGCCCTCATGGAGGACAGAGCAATCAGCCCCAGCATTTT	CASSPHGGQSNQPQHF
TRBJ1-2	TRBV7-2	-	-	TGTGCCAGCAGCCCCGGGGCAGACTATGGCTACACCTTC	CASSPGADYGYTF
TRBJ1-3	TRBV4-2	-	-	TGTGCCAGCAGCCAAGTAGATTCGGGGGGGAGTCCTGGAAACACCATATATTTT	CASSQVDSGGSPGNTIYF
TRBJ1-3	TRBV18	-	few	TGTGCCAGCTCACCAGTGGTACAGGGCGGAAACACCATATATTTT	CASSPVVQGGNTIYF
TRBJ1-6	TRBV27	-	-	TGTGCCAGCAGTTCCCATTATAATTCACCCCTCCACTTT	CASSSHYNSPLHF
TRBJ2-7	TRBV11-2	-	-	TGTGCCAGCAGCTCGGGACGGTCCTACGAGCAGTACTTC	CASSSGRSYEQYF
TRBJ2-1	TRBV6-5	TRBD2	-	TGTGCCAGCAGTCTACTAGCGGGGGGCTGGGATGAGCAGTTCTTC	CASSLLAGGWDEQFF
TRBJ1-5	TRBV7-2	-	-	TGTGCCAGCAGCCCAGAAAATCAGCCCCAGCATTTT	CASSPENQPQHF
TRBJ2-7	TRBV5-1	-	-	TGCGCCAGCAGCCCCGGGGGCGGGGAGCTTGGCGAGCAGTACTTC	CASSPGGGELGEQYF
TRBJ2-7	TRBV29-1	-	few	TGCAGCGTTGAGTCGGAGTTTTCCTACGAGCAGTACTTC	CSVESEFSYEQYF